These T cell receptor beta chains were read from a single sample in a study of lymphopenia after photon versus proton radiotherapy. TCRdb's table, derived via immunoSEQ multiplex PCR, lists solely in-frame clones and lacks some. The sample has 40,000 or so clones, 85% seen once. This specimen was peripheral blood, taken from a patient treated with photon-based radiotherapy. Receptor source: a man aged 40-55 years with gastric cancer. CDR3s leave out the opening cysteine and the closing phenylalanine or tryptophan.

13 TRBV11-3 ASSLGSGQGDEQY
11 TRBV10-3 AISGVGNTEAF
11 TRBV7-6 ASSTGGLETQY
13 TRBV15 ATSSYVGAYNEQF
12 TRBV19 ASSLETTNYGYT
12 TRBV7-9 ASSLAGGPGELF
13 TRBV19 ASSGWGVDNQPQH
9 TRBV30 AWSSSYEQY
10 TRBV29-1 SVPGSQGEQY
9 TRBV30 AWSVRGGYT
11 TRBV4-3 ASSQGISQPQH
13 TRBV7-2 ASSPEGLSTDTQY
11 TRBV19 ATGVNSNQPQH
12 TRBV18 ASSPREGDSPLH
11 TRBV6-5 ASSPNGVQPQH
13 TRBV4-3 ASSQDRGTWDGYT
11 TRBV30 AWTRGVNQPQH
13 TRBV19 ASSTVGEGKNIQY
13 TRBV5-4 ASSLSGGPYNEQF
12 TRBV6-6 ASSGLGGNTEAF
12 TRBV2 ASSAGGTGYGYT
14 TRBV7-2 ASSFDRARGWETQY
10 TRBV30 AGTRPPATQY
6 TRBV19 NGQKLF
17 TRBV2 ASGVKPPRTGSAPDTQY
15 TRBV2 ASSEVHDLNSNQPQH
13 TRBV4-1 ASSQDHAGIYEQF
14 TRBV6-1 ASSEGPGRRNTEAF
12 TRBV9 ASSVDVGGEKLF
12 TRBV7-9 ASSPGQQNSPLH
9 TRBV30 AWSVGTAAF
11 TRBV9 ASSRDEAYGYT
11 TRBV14 ASSQGTQETQY
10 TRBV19 ASRQSMAEQF
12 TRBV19 ATNSGGLTDTQY
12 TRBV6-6 ASSQTGGLYGYT
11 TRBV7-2 ASSQSLSYEQY
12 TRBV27 ASSLGHSNQPQH
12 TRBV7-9 ASSLREWGEKLF
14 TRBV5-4 ASSLDRGLANTEAF
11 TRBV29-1 SAKGQGRYGYT
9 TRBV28 ASSLATEAF
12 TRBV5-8 ASSWVRGSYGYT
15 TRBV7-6 ASSLMGWGDGANVLT